The T cell receptor beta chain under discussion was sequenced for a study of blood T cells in healthy people across ages. This clonotype was observed a handful of times. Its target is unknown. Alongside a J-beta primer mix, a sample-barcoded 5' primer served in a second PCR lasting about 6 to 11 cycles. There were at least 3 million CDR3-containing paired-end reads obtained from each sample. TCRdb called the 5' RACE reads again in MiXCR, with one record for every CDR3 protein. The table has over 600,000 distinct CDR3 sequences, under 25% seen once. It was ten milliliters of peripheral blood that were drawn from each donor. Study outcomes and limitations: Nothing was known about donor CMV status, and this possibly confounded expanded clonotype changes. The study found TCR beta diversity correlated strongly with naive T cell percentage.

From germline, CDR1 is ENHRY and CDR2 SYGVKD. The CDR3 is made up of 14 amino acids. Trimming took off 7 bases at V and 6 bases at J, with 19 bases between the two ends. The material sequenced was blood. The clonotype comes from a man between 65 and 85 years old in good health. This chain joins TRBV10-3 and TRBJ2-7; D is possibly TRBD1 or TRBD2 (5 bases each). The CDR3 DNA follows: TGTGCCATCACGTCCCAGCAGGGAGCAGGCGAGCAGTACTTC. It encodes CAITSQQGAGEQYF.